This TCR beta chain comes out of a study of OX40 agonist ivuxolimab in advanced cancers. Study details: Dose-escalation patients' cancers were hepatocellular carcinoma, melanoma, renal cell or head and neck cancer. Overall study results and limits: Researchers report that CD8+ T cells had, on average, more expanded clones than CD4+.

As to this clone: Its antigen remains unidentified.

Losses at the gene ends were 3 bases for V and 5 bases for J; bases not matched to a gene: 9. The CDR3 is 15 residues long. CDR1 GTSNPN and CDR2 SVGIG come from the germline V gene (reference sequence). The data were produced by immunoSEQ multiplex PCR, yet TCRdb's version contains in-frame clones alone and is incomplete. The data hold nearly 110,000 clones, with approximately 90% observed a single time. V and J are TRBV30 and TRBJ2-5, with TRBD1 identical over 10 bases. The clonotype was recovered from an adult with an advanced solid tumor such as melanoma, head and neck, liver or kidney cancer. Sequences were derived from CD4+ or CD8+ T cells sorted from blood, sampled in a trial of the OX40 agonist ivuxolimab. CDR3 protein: CAWRTGGWLRETQYF. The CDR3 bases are TGTGCCTGGAGGACAGGGGGCTGGCTTAGGGAGACCCAGTACTTC.